These 8 T cell receptor beta chains were sequenced from one sample in a study of blood T cell repertoires in COVID-19. Clones were read by immunoSEQ multiplex PCR, and TCRdb kept only the in-frame ones, dropping some. The table records under 75,000 clones, around four fifths of them present only once. The sequencing input was peripheral blood. Receptors were obtained from a woman in her 50s with active or convalescent COVID-19.

The V and J genes are TRBV5-1 and TRBJ2-2; TRBD1 matches at 8 bases. Germline-derived CDR1 and CDR2 are SGHRS and YFSETQ. This CDR3 is 14 amino acids long. V gave up 1 base and J gave up 6 bases; unmatched junction bases: 2. The CDR3 here is CASSLIQGAGELFF. CDR3 nucleotide sequence: TGCGCCAGCAGCTTGATACAGGGGGCCGGGGAGCTGTTTTTT.

The CDR3: CASSGTGASDTQYF. The CDR3 DNA sequence: TGTGCCAGCAGTGGTACAGGGGCGTCAGATACGCAGTATTTT. The chain joins TRBV2 to TRBJ2-3; TRBD1 agrees at 7 bases. V trimming: 4 bases; J trimming: 4 bases; junction bases outside the gene matches: 5. The CDR3 runs to 14 residues. Germline assignment: CDR1 SNHLY and CDR2 FYNNEI.

The chain joins TRBV10-1 to TRBJ2-7, with 9 bases identical to TRBD2. This CDR3 comprises 15 residues. V lost 2 bases to trimming and J lost 4 bases; unmatched junction nucleotides: 6. Germline loops: CDR1 WNHNN, CDR2 SYGVQD (reference sequence). The CDR3, as DNA: TGCGCCAGCAGTGAGGTCAAGCGGGAGGCTTACGAGCAGTACTTC. This gives the protein CASSEVKREAYEQYF.

V and J are TRBV9 and TRBJ2-7; D possibly corresponds to TRBD2 (6 bases). Germline-derived CDR1 and CDR2 are SGDLS and YYNGEE. CDR3 size: 14 residues. The V end lost 3 bases, the J end lost 6 bases, and 16 bases lay between the germline ends. The CDR3 nucleotides are TGTGCCAGCAGCGCCCAGGTGGGAGGCGTCGAGCAGTACTTC. Translating gives CASSAQVGGVEQYF.

The chain joins TRBV12-5 to TRBJ2-2; possibly TRBD2 for D (5 bases). V was clipped by 5 bases and J by 6 bases, with 10 bases between them. Germline CDR1 and CDR2: LGHNT and FRNRAP. The CDR3 has 13 residues. The DNA for the CDR3 is TGTGCTAGTGGTACCGGGGAATCCGGGGAGCTGTTTTTT. Its protein product is CASGTGESGELFF. Based on the CDR3 plus reference TRBV12-5 and TRBJ2-2, the full variable domain is DARVTQTPRHKVTEMGQEVTMRCQPILGHNTVFWYRQTMMQGLELLAYFRNRAPLDDSGMPKDRFSAEMPDATLATLKIQPSEPRDSAVYFCASGTGESGELFFGEGSRLTVL.

With regard to this clone: Compared with germline, one end of the junction differs, possibly owing to a read error. The V and J genes are TRBV5-1 and TRBJ2-1; tentatively, D is TRBD1 (5 bases). The CDR3 is 15 amino acids. In germline, CDR1 is SGHRS, CDR2 YFSETQ. The CDR3 region has the DNA TGCGCCAGCAGCCAGCTGACAGACTCCCACAATGAGCAGTTCTTC. This translates into CASSQLTDSHNEQFF.

The chain uses TRBV6-4 and TRBJ1-1; 9 bases agree with TRBD1. This CDR3 contains 13 residues. Germline V gene sequence: CDR1 MRHNA, CDR2 SNTAGT. Germline trimming cut 6 bases from V and 9 bases from J; bases unmatched to any gene: 8. The CDR3 loop is CASSYDRGSQAFF. In DNA, the CDR3 is TGTGCCAGCAGCTACGACAGGGGGTCCCAAGCTTTCTTT.

V gene TRBV28 combines with J gene TRBJ1-5; D ambiguous. CDR1 MDHEN and CDR2 SYDVKM come from the germline V gene. Trimming stripped 3 bases from V and 5 bases from J, with 11 bases between. This CDR3 is 14 amino acids long. The CDR3 region is CASSFLGEDQPQHF. CDR3 nucleotides: TGTGCCAGCAGTTTCCTCGGAGAGGATCAGCCCCAGCATTTT.